These 21 T cell receptor beta chains originate from one sample sequenced in a study of T cell repertoires in cytomegalovirus infection. TCRdb reanalysed the reads using MiXCR and keeps one entry per CDR3 protein. Of about 450,000 distinct CDR3 sequences listed, 25% to 40% are singletons. Specimen: PBMCs. All receptors come from a human donor in good health (CMV status not recorded). Some clones in this sample may be carry-over from other donors' samples.

The chain links TRBV4-1 to TRBJ1-4; D ambiguous. The ends were cut back, 0 bases at V and 6 bases at J, with 11 bases in the middle. The CDR3 is made up of 15 amino acids. The germline V gene has CDR1 MGHRA and CDR2 YSYEKL. The CDR3 region is CASSQEGVAYEKLFF. The CDR3 DNA reads TGCGCCAGCAGCCAAGAGGGTGTTGCGTATGAAAAACTGTTTTTT.

This clonotype appeared a few times. V and J are TRBV6-6 and TRBJ1-1, with 7 bases identical to TRBD1. This CDR3 is built from 15 residues. Germline CDR1 reads MNHNY; CDR2 reads SVGAGI (reference sequence). V gave up 2 bases and J gave up 4 bases; unmatched junction bases: 7. CDR3 loop: CASSYGDRVGTEAFF. CDR3 coding DNA: TGTGCCAGCAGTTACGGCGACAGGGTCGGCACTGAAGCTTTCTTT.

This clonotype was detected only once. A much larger clone differs from this one at a single base, so this may be a read error. This sequence joins TRBV6-5 and TRBJ1-1; unclear D gene. V lost 2 bases, J lost 1 base, and 8 bases lay in between. CDR3 size: 14 residues. Per the germline V gene, CDR1 is MNHEY and CDR2 is SVGAGI. CDR3 bases: TGTGCCAGCAGTTACACGGCCCAGAACACTGAAGCTTTCTTT. Translating gives CASSYTAQNTEAFF.

This clonotype was detected only a few times. The chain is built from TRBV7-9 and TRBJ1-2; D gene unclear. Germline-derived CDR1 and CDR2 are SEHNR and FQNEAQ (reference sequence). Trimming removed 1 base at V and 7 bases at J, with 10 bases between. The CDR3 is 13 amino acids. The CDR3 coding sequence is TGTGCCAGCAGCTTAGGTGGTGTTGGTGGCTACACCTTC. This gives the protein CASSLGGVGGYTF.

The chain carries TRBV29-1 and TRBJ2-1; tentative D call: TRBD1 (5 bases). The CDR3 runs 11 residues. Germline-derived CDR1 and CDR2 are SQVTM and ANQGSEA. V dropped 3 bases and J dropped 5 bases, with 5 bases sitting between them. The CDR3, as DNA: TGCAGCGTTGAGACAGACAATGAGCAGTTCTTC. Residues: CSVETDNEQFF.

A few counts support this clonotype. The V and J genes are TRBV14 and TRBJ1-2; no firm D call. This CDR3 has 15 residues. In germline, CDR1 is SGHDN, CDR2 FVKESK. V lost 4 bases to trimming and J lost 8 bases, with 20 bases between them. The CDR3, as DNA: TGTGCCAGCAGCCCCATGGAGAATTGGCTAATGGGCTACACCTTC. It translates to CASSPMENWLMGYTF.

This clonotype turned up a few times. The V gene is TRBV7-9, the J gene TRBJ2-1; 10 bases are shared with TRBD1. The CDR3 runs 15 residues. V dropped 1 base and J dropped 6; count of bases not matched to a gene: 3. Germline CDR1 reads SEHNR; CDR2 reads FQNEAQ (reference sequence). DNA for the CDR3: TGTGCCAGCAGCTTAGATGGGACAGGGGTCAATGAGCAGTTCTTC. Translated: CASSLDGTGVNEQFF.

There are a few counts of this clonotype. The CDR3 region has the DNA TGTGCCATCAGTAGTCCGGGCTACGAGCAGTACTTC. Translation gives CAISSPGYEQYF. The rearrangement uses TRBV10-3 and TRBJ2-7; unclear D gene. There are 12 residues in the CDR3. V was clipped by 5 bases and J by 3 bases, with 8 bases between them. Germline V CDR1 and CDR2: ENHRY, SYGVKD.

The table lists this clonotype with a few counts. The chain uses TRBV6-5 and TRBJ2-7, with 9 bases lining up with TRBD1. The length of the CDR3 is 14 residues. Germline assignment: CDR1 MNHEY and CDR2 SVGAGI. V trimming: 6 bases; J trimming: 0 bases; junction bases outside the gene matches: 3. This CDR3 is CASRGQGVSYEQYF. The CDR3 bases are TGTGCCAGCAGGGGACAGGGAGTCTCCTACGAGCAGTACTTC.

A few counts support this clonotype. V usage is TRBV6-2 or TRBV6-3 and J usage is TRBJ2-5, with D hard to call. CDR1 MNHEY and CDR2 SVGEGT come from the germline V gene. The CDR3 loop spans 13 amino acids. Trimming stripped 0 bases from V and 4 bases from J, with 6 bases between. DNA for the CDR3: TGTGCCAGCAGTTACTCAGAGCGAGAGACCCAGTACTTC. The encoded protein is CASSYSERETQYF.

This chain links TRBV12-3 or TRBV12-4 with TRBJ1-5; TRBD1 might be the D (5 bases). CDR3 size: 18 residues. Trimming cost V 7 bases and J 2 bases, with 24 bases left between them. CDR3 sequence (DNA): TGTGCCAGCACAATGTCCACCCCAGGGAGGGTCGGCAATCAGCCCCAGCATTTT. It specifies CASTMSTPGRVGNQPQHF.

Concerning this clonotype itself: A much larger clonotype is one base distant, so this may be a read error. The chain employs TRBV5-4 and TRBJ2-7, with TRBD2 identical over 12 bases. This CDR3 is built from 14 residues. CDR1 and CDR2 (germline): SGHNT, YYREEE (reference sequence). The CDR3: CASSFGLAGYEKYF. CDR3 sequence (DNA): TGTGCCAGCAGCTTTGGACTAGCGGGATACGAGAAGTACTTC.

The chain carries TRBV7-8 and TRBJ2-5; either TRBD1 or TRBD2 may fit D (5 bases each). CDR1 and CDR2 from the germline V gene are SGHVS and FQNEAQ. This CDR3 is built from 16 residues. The ends were cut back, 5 bases at V and 3 bases at J, with 19 bases in the middle. CDR3: CASSPARVGREETQYF. The CDR3 DNA reads as TGTGCCAGCAGCCCCGCCCGGGTGGGGCGGGAAGAGACCCAGTACTTC.

The sample holds one count of this clonotype. This could be a read error, since a much larger clone is one nucleotide away. V and J are TRBV11-2 and TRBJ2-1; D gene uncertain. Between the trimmed V and J ends, which lost 0 bases and 1 base, there was a span of 4 bases. The V gene's germline CDR1 is SGHAT and CDR2 FQNNGV. CDR3 length: 14 amino acids. This CDR3 reads CASSLEDSYNEQFF. The CDR3 bases are TGTGCCAGCAGCTTAGAGGATTCCTACAATGAGCAGTTCTTC.

A word on this clonotype: Possible read error: a much larger clone is one base away. The CDR3 does not end in the conserved phenylalanine or tryptophan, so this is likely a read error. This sequence joins TRBV7-3 and TRBJ2-1; 8 bases are shared with TRBD1. Germline V gene sequence: CDR1 SGHTA, CDR2 FQGTGA. The CDR3 sequence is 14 residues long. Unmatched junction bases numbered 5, after V lost 0 bases and J lost 10 bases. Here the CDR3 DNA reads TGTGCCAGCAGCTTAACCCAGGGGGCTCGGGAGCAGTTCTTA. It yields the protein CASSLTQGAREQFL.

This clonotype appeared many times. J is TRBJ2-3 and V is TRBV7-2; either TRBD1 or TRBD2 may supply D (6 bases each). V lost 4 bases and J lost 2, with 16 bases in between. The CDR3 runs to 16 residues. CDR1 is SGHTA and CDR2 is FQGNSA in the germline V gene. CDR3 DNA: TGTGCCAGCAGCTCGAATTTGAGGGGGGACACAGATACGCAGTATTTT. It encodes CASSSNLRGDTDTQYF.

This clonotype was detected only a few times. The V call is TRBV20-1, the J call TRBJ1-5, with D unresolved. This CDR3 is 14 amino acids long. The germline gives CDR1 DFQATT, CDR2 SNEGSKA (reference sequence). The V end lost 3 bases, the J end lost 0 bases, and 9 bases lay between the germline ends. As DNA, the CDR3 is TGCAGTGCTAGCGGCGAGTATAGCAATCAGCCCCAGCATTTT. Translating gives CSASGEYSNQPQHF.

Details on this clonotype: It may be a read error: a sequence one base away is much more abundant. The V gene is TRBV5-6, the J gene TRBJ2-6, with TRBD1 matching over 8 bases. This CDR3 is built from 16 residues. Per the germline V gene, CDR1 is SGHDT and CDR2 is YYEEEE. The junction had 11 bases not matched to a gene; V was cut back by 4 bases and J by 8 bases. The CDR3 coding sequence is TGTGCCAGCAGCCCTCGACAGGGGTACGGGTCCAACGTCCTGACTTTC. Amino acid sequence: CASSPRQGYGSNVLTF.

J is TRBJ2-7 and V is TRBV19, with D uncertain. Germline CDR1 and CDR2: LNHDA and SQIVND (reference sequence). V shed 4 bases and J shed 5 bases, with 9 bases lying between them. This CDR3 region has 12 residues. CDR3 region: CASSNWYDEQYF. In DNA, the CDR3 is TGTGCCAGTAGTAACTGGTACGACGAGCAGTACTTC.

V is TRBV6-6 and J is TRBJ2-3; D is possibly TRBD2 (7 bases). V lost 7 bases and J 5 bases, leaving 13 bases between the germline ends. This CDR3 spans 13 amino acids. CDR1 MNHNY and CDR2 SVGAGI come from the germline V gene (reference sequence). CDR3 residues: CASKGGGEDTQYF. The DNA for the CDR3 is TGTGCCAGCAAAGGGGGGGGGGAAGATACGCAGTATTTT.

This clonotype has more than one count but fewer than ten. The chain employs TRBV5-5 and TRBJ2-5; the D gene is possibly TRBD2 (5 bases). With 6 bases removed from V and 2 bases from J, the gap between germline ends came to 17 bases. CDR3 size: 15 residues. In germline, CDR1 is SGHKS, CDR2 YYEKEE (reference sequence). This CDR3 is CASTEAEVYQETQYF. CDR3 sequence (DNA): TGTGCCAGCACCGAGGCGGAGGTGTATCAAGAGACCCAGTACTTC.